The source of this TCR beta chain is a study of blood T cell repertoires in COVID-19. On the study more broadly: PBMCs, B-cell-depleted T cells, or T cells were the source of the cDNA or gDNA that made up the material.

Generated by immunoSEQ multiplex PCR, the TCRdb table keeps only in-frame clones and is missing some. The sample includes 100,000 to 150,000 clones, about 88% of them seen just once. Specimen: peripheral blood. The receptor's source is a woman aged 80 or over with acute or convalescent COVID-19.

CDR3 amino acids: CASSAPGTGGDEQYF. CDR3 DNA: TGTGCCAGCAGTGCCCCCGGGACAGGGGGCGACGAGCAGTACTTC. The V and J genes are TRBV28 and TRBJ2-7; 12 bases line up with TRBD1. Trimming at V came to 5 bases and at J to 5 bases, leaving 7 bases not matched to a gene. Per germline, CDR1 MDHEN and CDR2 SYDVKM. The CDR3 loop spans 15 amino acids.